The 17 T cell receptor beta chains given below trace back to one sample, sequenced in a study of technical replicates of blood from a handful of donors. Repertoires were generated with immunoSEQ multiplex PCR, while TCRdb's copy carries only in-frame clones and drops some. In the table there are roughly 69,000 clones, around 84% of which are singletons. The source material was PBMCs. All receptors come from a human donor in good health. Some clones in this sample may be carry-over from other donors' samples.

The chain couples TRBV5-8 to TRBJ2-2, with 12 bases fitting TRBD2. CDR3 length equals 18 residues. Trimming at V came to 6 bases and at J to 1 base, leaving 10 bases not matched to a gene. Germline assignment: CDR1 SGHTS and CDR2 YDEGEE. The CDR3 region has the DNA TGTGCCAGCACCCCGGGACTAGCGGGCGAGGAGAACACCGGGGAGCTGTTTTTT. Amino acids: CASTPGLAGEENTGELFF.

The chain recombines TRBV5-1 with TRBJ2-7; TRBD1 might be the D (5 bases). V was clipped by 0 bases and J by 5 bases, with 15 bases between them. CDR3 size: 15 residues. Germline assignment: CDR1 SGHRS and CDR2 YFSETQ. The CDR3 nucleotides are TGCGCCAGCAGCTTGGTTAACGTCAGGGTGAACGAGCAGTACTTC. Amino acid sequence: CASSLVNVRVNEQYF.

The chain uses TRBV11-2 and TRBJ2-3; D might be TRBD2 (6 bases). Germline CDR1 SGHAT, CDR2 FQNNGV. Trimming took 1 base from V and 4 from J, leaving 15 bases between them. The CDR3 is made up of 16 amino acids. The CDR3 DNA sequence: TGTGCCAGCAGCTTAGGGGCGGGATTGTATTCAGATACGCAGTATTTT. Its protein is CASSLGAGLYSDTQYF.

The chain combines TRBV7-9 with TRBJ2-3, with TRBD2 identical over 7 bases. The J segment lost 3 bases and the V segment lost 2 bases, leaving 5 bases of the junction unmatched. CDR1 is SEHNR, CDR2 FQNEAQ, per germline (reference sequence). The CDR3 length is 15 residues. In DNA, the CDR3 is TGTGCCAGCAGCTTAATGCGGGGGAAGACAGATACGCAGTATTTT. This codes for CASSLMRGKTDTQYF.

This clone has just a few counts. The chain employs TRBV6-5 and TRBJ2-7, with 8 bases matching TRBD2. CDR1 and CDR2 (germline): MNHEY, SVGAGI. CDR3 length: 14 residues. Trimming at V came to 2 bases and at J to 1 base, leaving 1 base not matched to a gene. CDR3 amino acids: CASSYQRGSYEQYF. The CDR3 region has the DNA TGTGCCAGCAGTTACCAGCGGGGGTCCTACGAGCAGTACTTC.

The rearrangement joins TRBV4-1 to TRBJ1-1; D uncertain. Trimming left V 1 base short and J 0 bases short, with 12 bases between. Germline V lookup: CDR1 MGHRA, CDR2 YSYEKL. The CDR3 spans 16 residues. In DNA form, the CDR3 reads TGCGCCAGCAGCCAAGTTTTAGAGATGATGAACACTGAAGCTTTCTTT. It yields the protein CASSQVLEMMNTEAFF.

This clone qualifies as medium-sized. The chain is built from TRBV4-3 and TRBJ2-1, with D maybe TRBD2 (5 bases). Germline assignment: CDR1 LGHNA and CDR2 YSLEER. Trimming stripped 0 bases from V and 8 bases from J, with 26 bases between. The CDR3 spans 19 residues. The CDR3 here is CASSQETIYTGGHLDEQFF. CDR3 coding DNA: TGCGCCAGCAGCCAAGAGACTATTTATACCGGAGGTCATTTGGATGAGCAGTTCTTC.

The rearrangement uses TRBV7-8 and TRBJ1-6, with 12 bases identical to TRBD1. CDR3 length: 15 residues. Looked up from germline, CDR1 is SGHVS and CDR2 is FQNEAQ. V lost 4 bases to trimming and J lost 8 bases; unmatched junction nucleotides: 3. CDR3 nucleotides: TGTGCCAGCAGCTGGGACAGGGGGCAGTATTCACCCCTCCACTTT. Residues: CASSWDRGQYSPLHF.

The V call is TRBV5-4, the J call TRBJ2-1; TRBD2 aligns across 10 bases. The V and J ends lost 0 bases and 5 bases, in that order; junction bases with no gene match: 2. The CDR3 has 15 amino acids. The germline gives CDR1 SGHNT, CDR2 YYREEE (reference sequence). This CDR3 is CASSLALAGNNEQFF. CDR3 DNA: TGTGCCAGCAGCTTGGCACTAGCGGGGAACAATGAGCAGTTCTTC.

The rearrangement joins TRBV9 to TRBJ2-1; no firm D call. The CDR3 consists of 15 residues. CDR1 SGDLS and CDR2 YYNGEE come from the germline V gene. The V end was cut by 3 bases, the J end by 0 bases, with 10 bases between. In nucleotides, the CDR3 is TGTGCCAGCAGCGACCTGGGCAACTCCTACAATGAGCAGTTCTTC. As protein: CASSDLGNSYNEQFF.

The chain is built from TRBV6-5 and TRBJ2-7; 8 bases map to TRBD1. V shed 6 bases and J 3 bases; nucleotides not matched to a gene: 10. The CDR3 has 15 residues. CDR1 is MNHEY and CDR2 is SVGAGI in the germline V gene. The chain's CDR3 is CASRNHGTGGYEQYF. CDR3 in DNA: TGTGCCAGCAGGAACCACGGGACAGGAGGCTACGAGCAGTACTTC.

The chain combines TRBV5-1 with TRBJ1-2; D is unresolved. CDR1 and CDR2 (germline): SGHRS, YFSETQ. CDR3 length: 14 amino acids. V lost 2 bases, J lost 8 bases, and 16 bases lay in between. CDR3 amino acids: CASSLQPSEGGYTF. CDR3 DNA: TGCGCCAGCAGCTTACAGCCTTCGGAGGGCGGCTACACCTTC.

J is TRBJ2-4 and V is TRBV6-5; 9 bases line up with TRBD1. Germline V gene data show CDR1 as MNHEY and CDR2 as SVGAGI. J lost 8 bases, V lost 5 bases, and 10 bases had no gene match. The CDR3 runs 15 residues. CDR3 DNA: TGTGCCAGCAGTAGGGGACAGGGCCTTAGGGACATTCAGTACTTC. This codes for CASSRGQGLRDIQYF.

The V call is TRBV9, the J call TRBJ1-6; 10 positions agree with TRBD1. J gave up 10 bases and V 3 bases, and 4 bases lay outside the gene matches. CDR3 length: 14 residues. CDR1 is SGDLS and CDR2 is YYNGEE in the germline V gene. The CDR3 nucleotides read TGTGCCAGCAGCGGACGGGACAGGGGATCACCCCTCCACTTT. Protein product: CASSGRDRGSPLHF.

The chain employs TRBV7-6 and TRBJ2-1; 7 bases match TRBD1. The ends lost 4 bases at V and 5 bases at J; junction bases unmatched: 11. CDR3 length equals 16 residues. CDR1 and CDR2 (germline): SGHVS, FNYEAQ. The CDR3 protein is CASSSQLGQTNNEQFF. The CDR3 DNA reads TGTGCCAGCAGCTCCCAGCTGGGACAGACAAACAATGAGCAGTTCTTC. The whole variable domain, filled in from reference TRBV7-6 and TRBJ2-1, reads GAGVSQSPRYKVTKRGQDVALRCDPISGHVSLYWYRQALGQGPEFLTYFNYEAQQDKSGLPNDRFSAERPEGSISTLTIQRTEQRDSAMYRCASSSQLGQTNNEQFFGPGTRLTVL.

The CDR3, as DNA: TGCGCCAGCAGCTTCCTTGCGGGAGCTAACTATGGCTACACCTTC. Its protein product is CASSFLAGANYGYTF. The chain employs TRBV5-1 and TRBJ1-2; no reliable D call. V dropped 2 bases and J dropped 0 bases, with 11 bases sitting between them. The germline CDR1 and CDR2 sequences are SGHRS and YFSETQ. The CDR3 covers 15 residues.

The J gene is TRBJ2-5, the V gene TRBV6-4, with TRBD2 as a possible D gene (7 bases). This CDR3 contains 17 residues. Trimming cost V 4 bases and J 1 base, with 19 bases left between them. Germline V CDR1 and CDR2: MRHNA, SNTAGT. This CDR3 reads CASSVGGAIIPQETQYF. The CDR3 DNA is TGTGCCAGCAGTGTAGGGGGGGCCATAATCCCCCAAGAGACCCAGTACTTC.